This TCR beta chain was documented in a study of early T cells in non-severe SARS-CoV-2 infection. The overall study: The input, bulk RNA from unsorted whole blood, was sequenced, and chains were unpaired. Regarding the study as a whole: Missing private and CD4 specificities, VDJdb matching favored anti-spike CD8 responses.

Researchers attached unique molecular identifiers to individual cDNA molecules. TCRdb used MiXCR to reprocess the 5' RACE reads, holding one entry per CDR3 protein. The sample consists of roughly 80,000 distinct CDR3 sequences, over 12% of them appearing once. From germline, CDR1 is SGHAT and CDR2 FQNNGV. Trimming pared 4 bases from V and 7 bases from J, leaving 11 bases between. This CDR3 is built from 13 residues. Many counts were recorded for this clonotype. Its antigen is still unknown. Sequencing was performed on whole blood. The receptor was isolated from an adult who was a healthcare worker with PCR-confirmed SARS-CoV-2 infection or an uninfected control (not recorded which). This chain links TRBV11-2 with TRBJ2-1; the D is unclear. CDR3: CASSSPLVNEQFF. The CDR3 DNA reads as TGTGCCAGCAGCTCCCCACTGGTGAATGAGCAGTTCTTC.